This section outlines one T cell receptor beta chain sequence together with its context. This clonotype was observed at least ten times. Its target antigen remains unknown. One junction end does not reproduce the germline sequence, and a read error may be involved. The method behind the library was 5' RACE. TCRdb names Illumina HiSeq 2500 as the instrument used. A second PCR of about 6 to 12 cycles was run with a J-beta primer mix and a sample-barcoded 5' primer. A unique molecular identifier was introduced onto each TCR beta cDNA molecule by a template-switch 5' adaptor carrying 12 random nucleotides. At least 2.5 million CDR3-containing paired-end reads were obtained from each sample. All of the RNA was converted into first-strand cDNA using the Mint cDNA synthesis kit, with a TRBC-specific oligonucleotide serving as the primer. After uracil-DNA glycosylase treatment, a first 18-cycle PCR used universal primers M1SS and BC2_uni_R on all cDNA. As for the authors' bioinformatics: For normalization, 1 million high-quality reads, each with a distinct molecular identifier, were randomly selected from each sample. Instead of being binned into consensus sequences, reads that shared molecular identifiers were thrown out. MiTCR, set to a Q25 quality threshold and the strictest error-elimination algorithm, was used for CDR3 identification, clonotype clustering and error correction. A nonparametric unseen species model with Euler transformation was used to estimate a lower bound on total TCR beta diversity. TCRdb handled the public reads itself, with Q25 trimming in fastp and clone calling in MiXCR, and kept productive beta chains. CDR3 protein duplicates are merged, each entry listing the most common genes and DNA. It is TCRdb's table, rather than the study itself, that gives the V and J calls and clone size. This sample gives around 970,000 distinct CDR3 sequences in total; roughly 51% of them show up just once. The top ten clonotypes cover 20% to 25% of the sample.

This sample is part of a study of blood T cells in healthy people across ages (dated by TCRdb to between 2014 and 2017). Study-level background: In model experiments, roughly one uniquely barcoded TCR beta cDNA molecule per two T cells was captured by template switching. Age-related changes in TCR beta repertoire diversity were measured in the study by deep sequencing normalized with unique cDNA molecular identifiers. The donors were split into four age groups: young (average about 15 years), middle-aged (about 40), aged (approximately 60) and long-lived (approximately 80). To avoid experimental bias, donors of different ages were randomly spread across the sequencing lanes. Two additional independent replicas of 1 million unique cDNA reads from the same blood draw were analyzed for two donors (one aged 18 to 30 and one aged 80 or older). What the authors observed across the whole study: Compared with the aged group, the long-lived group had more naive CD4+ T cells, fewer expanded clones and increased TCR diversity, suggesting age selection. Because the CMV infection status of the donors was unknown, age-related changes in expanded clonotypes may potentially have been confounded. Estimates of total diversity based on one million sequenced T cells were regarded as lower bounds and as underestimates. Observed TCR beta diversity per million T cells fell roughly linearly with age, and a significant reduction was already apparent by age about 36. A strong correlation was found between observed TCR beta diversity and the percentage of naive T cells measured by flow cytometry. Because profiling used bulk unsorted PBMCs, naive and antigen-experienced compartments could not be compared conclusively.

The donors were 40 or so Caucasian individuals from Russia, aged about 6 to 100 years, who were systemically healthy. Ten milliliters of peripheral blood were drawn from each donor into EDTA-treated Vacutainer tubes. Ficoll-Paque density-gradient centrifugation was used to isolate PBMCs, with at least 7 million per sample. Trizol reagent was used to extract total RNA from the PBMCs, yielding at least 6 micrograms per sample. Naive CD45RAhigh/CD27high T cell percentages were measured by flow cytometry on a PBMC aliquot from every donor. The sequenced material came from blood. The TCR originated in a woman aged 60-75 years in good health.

The sequenced DNA: TGTGCCAGCAGTTCGGGACAGGGTCGATACGAGCAGTACTTC. Its product reads: CASSSGQGRYEQYF. This chain joins TRBV5-1 to TRBJ2-7; a stretch of 9 junction bases matches TRBD1. The CDR3 starts with the cysteine, ends with the phenylalanine, and has 14 residues. Only CDR3 DNA is held: 42 bases, read in frame from base 1. From the germline V gene, CDR1 is SGHRS and CDR2 is YFSETQ.